A selection of T cell receptor beta chains follows, all from one sample in a study of human T cells and chemical hapten exposure. Using its own MiXCR run on the RACE reads, TCRdb lists one record per CDR3 protein. The data show more than 150,000 distinct CDR3 sequences, just under 30% seen once. The sample here was whole blood, taken in connection with sensitization to the hapten diphenylcyclopropenone (DPC). These receptors were collected from a woman aged 25 to 39 with alopecia areata. Some clones in this sample may be carry-over from other donors' samples. Both conserved end residues are part of each CDR3. The D gene is left open where the match is weak. Expanded clones are given a class, and other clones once, few, many or no size at all.

d_call: TRBD1; j_call: TRBJ1-1; clone_size: few; v_call: TRBV28; cdr3_aa: CASRTGGEGQVNTEAFF; cdr3_nt: TGTGCCAGCAGGACCGGGGGCGAGGGACAGGTGAACACTGAAGCTTTCTTT
d_call: TRBD2; j_call: TRBJ2-1; clone_size: .; v_call: TRBV20-1; cdr3_aa: CSAGPGLAEDRWFF; cdr3_nt: TGCAGTGCGGGACCGGGACTAGCGGAAGATCGATGGTTCTTC
d_call: .; j_call: TRBJ1-6; clone_size: .; v_call: TRBV4-3; cdr3_aa: CASSLARTENSPLHF; cdr3_nt: TGCGCCAGCAGCCTTGCCCGGACAGAGAATTCACCCCTCCACTTT
d_call: .; j_call: TRBJ1-2; clone_size: few; v_call: TRBV4-1; cdr3_aa: CASSQDAGAGYTF; cdr3_nt: TGCGCCAGCAGCCAAGATGCCGGGGCCGGCTACACCTTC
d_call: .; j_call: TRBJ2-7; clone_size: few; v_call: TRBV11-2; cdr3_aa: CASSFGGQSSYEQYF; cdr3_nt: TGTGCCAGCAGCTTCGGGGGCCAAAGCTCCTACGAGCAGTACTTC
d_call: .; j_call: TRBJ1-5; clone_size: .; v_call: TRBV27; cdr3_aa: CASSLTAHQPQHF; cdr3_nt: TGTGCCAGCAGTTTGACAGCCCATCAGCCCCAGCATTTT
d_call: .; j_call: TRBJ2-6; clone_size: .; v_call: TRBV5-1; cdr3_aa: CASSPRFWGTLTTGANVLTF; cdr3_nt: TGCGCCAGCAGCCCGCGATTCTGGGGGACTTTAACAACTGGGGCCAACGTCCTGACTTTC
d_call: .; j_call: TRBJ1-1; clone_size: .; v_call: TRBV21-1; cdr3_aa: CASSCAGGGDKNTEAFF; cdr3_nt: TGTGCCAGCAGCTGTGCCGGGGGGGGCGACAAGAACACTGAAGCTTTCTTT
d_call: .; j_call: TRBJ2-1; clone_size: .; v_call: TRBV28; cdr3_aa: CASSLRQGVGPSYNEQFF; cdr3_nt: TGTGCCAGCAGTTTAAGGCAGGGCGTGGGACCGTCCTACAATGAGCAGTTCTTC
d_call: TRBD1; j_call: TRBJ1-6; clone_size: few; v_call: TRBV6-5; cdr3_aa: CASTRDRNSPLHF; cdr3_nt: TGTGCCAGCACCAGGGACAGAAATTCACCCCTCCACTTT
d_call: TRBD2; j_call: TRBJ2-1; clone_size: .; v_call: TRBV9; cdr3_aa: CASSVDGTSGGDNEQFF; cdr3_nt: TGTGCCAGCAGCGTAGATGGGACTAGTGGCGGGGACAATGAGCAGTTCTTC
d_call: .; j_call: TRBJ1-6; clone_size: .; v_call: TRBV3-1; cdr3_aa: CASSQGGIGSPLHF; cdr3_nt: TGTGCCAGCAGCCAAGGGGGGATTGGCTCACCCCTCCACTTT
d_call: TRBD2; j_call: TRBJ2-3; clone_size: few; v_call: TRBV5-4; cdr3_aa: CASSSGGELAEDTQYF; cdr3_nt: TGTGCCAGCAGCAGTGGAGGAGAACTAGCGGAAGATACGCAGTATTTT
d_call: .; j_call: TRBJ2-5; clone_size: few; v_call: TRBV7-2; cdr3_aa: CASSLQSGQFQETQYF; cdr3_nt: TGTGCCAGCAGCTTACAGTCGGGGCAGTTCCAAGAGACCCAGTACTTC
d_call: .; j_call: TRBJ1-3; clone_size: .; v_call: TRBV15; cdr3_aa: CATSRAGTSGNTIYF; cdr3_nt: TGTGCCACCAGCAGAGCCGGTACCTCTGGAAACACCATATATTTT
d_call: .; j_call: TRBJ1-1; clone_size: .; v_call: TRBV11-1; cdr3_aa: CASVQTGNTEAFF; cdr3_nt: TGTGCCAGTGTCCAAACGGGGAACACTGAAGCTTTCTTT
d_call: TRBD1; j_call: TRBJ1-1; clone_size: .; v_call: TRBV5-1; cdr3_aa: CASSLAAAGGNTEAFF; cdr3_nt: TGCGCCAGCAGCTTGGCCGCTGCAGGGGGCAACACTGAAGCTTTCTTT
d_call: .; j_call: TRBJ1-1; clone_size: .; v_call: TRBV2; cdr3_aa: CASSESVNTEAFF; cdr3_nt: TGTGCCAGCAGTGAGTCGGTGAACACTGAAGCTTTCTTT